This TCR beta chain comes out of a study of cytomegalovirus exposure and HLA in healthy donors. Primers included in the PCR were 60 Vbeta and 13 Jbeta primers. The repertoire was sequenced with immunoSEQ multiplex PCR; TCRdb's copy has only in-frame clones and lacks some. This sample has under 200,000 clones, with approximately 82% found just once. Study findings and constraints: Analysis performed later showed TCR beta chains linked to HLA being more clonally expanded than equally common others.

Germline values: CDR1 SEHNR, CDR2 FQNEAQ (reference sequence). V was clipped by 3 bases and J by 4 bases, with 25 bases between them. The CDR3 has 19 residues. To note about this clone: Its antigen is currently unknown.

Sequencing was performed on PBMCs. This chain links TRBV7-9 with TRBJ2-1; TRBD1 might be the D (6 bases). The TCR sequence derives from a male donor in good health and CMV-seropositive. The DNA of the CDR3 is TGTGCCAGCAGCTTTTCGACAGGTAGAGCACTCCTGGGTTACAATGAGCAGTTCTTC. Its translation: CASSFSTGRALLGYNEQFF.